This is a list of T cell receptor beta chains from one sample in a study of blood T cell repertoires in COVID-19. Assay: immunoSEQ multiplex PCR; the TCRdb copy retains only in-frame clones and omits some. The data contain about 150,000 clones, about 72% of them singletons. Sequencing was carried out using peripheral blood. The receptors were gathered from a man in his 60s who had recovered from COVID-19. Each CDR3 is given with its conserved first and last residue. The D gene is left open where the match is weak.

J gene,V gene,D gene,CDR3 DNA,CDR3 protein
TRBJ2-5,TRBV24-1,TRBD1,TGTGCCACCAGTGCTTCCGGACAGGGGGCAGAGACCCAGTACTTC,CATSASGQGAETQYF
TRBJ1-5,TRBV14,-,TGTGCCAGCAGCCAAAGCAGGGATCAGCCCCAGCATTTT,CASSQSRDQPQHF
TRBJ2-3,TRBV10-3,TRBD2,TGTGCCATCAGTGAGATAAGCGGGACCGATACGCAGTATTTT,CAISEISGTDTQYF
TRBJ2-1,TRBV7-9,-,TGTGCCAGCAGCCCCGCGGACACACACAATGAGCAGTTCTTC,CASSPADTHNEQFF
TRBJ2-7,TRBV7-2,-,TGTGCCAGCAGGGCGGGGAGCTCCTACGAGCAGTACTTC,CASRAGSSYEQYF
TRBJ1-4,TRBV30,-,TGTGCCTGGAACTGGAGAACTAATGAAAAACTGTTTTTT,CAWNWRTNEKLFF
TRBJ2-6,TRBV28,-,TGTGCCAGCAGTTTAACTTCCGGGGCCAACGTCCTGACTTTC,CASSLTSGANVLTF
TRBJ1-1,TRBV10-3,-,TGTGCCATCAGTGAGTCGAGAGGGTCAGGACGCGAAGCTTTCTTT,CAISESRGSGREAFF
TRBJ1-2,TRBV20-1,-,TGCAGTGCTAGTCCGAACTATGGCTACACCTTC,CSASPNYGYTF
TRBJ2-2,TRBV5-6,TRBD1,TGTGCCAGCAGCTCCCGACAGGGCCTCAACACCGGGGAGCTGTTTTTT,CASSSRQGLNTGELFF
TRBJ1-1,TRBV4-3,-,TGCGCCAGCAGCCAAGAACAGATGACTGAAGCTTTCTTT,CASSQEQMTEAFF
TRBJ1-6,TRBV3-1/TRBV3-2,-,TGTGCCAGCAGCCAAAGTTATGGGATCGAGACAGGACCTCATAATTCACCCCTCCACTTT,CASSQSYGIETGPHNSPLHF
TRBJ2-3,TRBV18,TRBD2,TGTGCCAGCTCACCCCGGGAGGGAGGTGATACGCAGTATTTT,CASSPREGGDTQYF
TRBJ2-3,TRBV27,-,TGTGCCAGCAGTTCGACAGATACGCAGTATTTT,CASSSTDTQYF
TRBJ2-7,TRBV5-1,-,TGCGCCAGCAGCTTCGGCTCAGGACTGGGGACCTACGAGCAGTACTTC,CASSFGSGLGTYEQYF
TRBJ1-3,TRBV6-5,-,TGTGCCAGCATCAGGCTCGACTCTGGAAACACCATATATTTT,CASIRLDSGNTIYF